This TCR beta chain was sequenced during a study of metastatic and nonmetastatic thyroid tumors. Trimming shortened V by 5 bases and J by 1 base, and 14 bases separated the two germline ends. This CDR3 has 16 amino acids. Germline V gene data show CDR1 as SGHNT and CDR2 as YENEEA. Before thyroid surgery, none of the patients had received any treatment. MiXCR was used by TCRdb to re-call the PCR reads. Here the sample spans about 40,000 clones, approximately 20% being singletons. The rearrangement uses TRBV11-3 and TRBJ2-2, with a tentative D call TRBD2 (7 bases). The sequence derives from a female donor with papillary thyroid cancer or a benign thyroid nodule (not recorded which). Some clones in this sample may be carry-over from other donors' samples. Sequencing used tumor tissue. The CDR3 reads CASSPSRGGNTGELFF. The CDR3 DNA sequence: TGTGCCAGCAGCCCTAGTAGGGGGGGGAACACCGGGGAGCTGTTTTTT.